This T cell receptor (beta chain) was identified during a study of blood T cell repertoires in COVID-19. Study details: Donors in the United States, Italy and Spain gave samples during acute or convalescent COVID-19. Sample material is recorded as cDNA or gDNA derived from T cells, B-cell-depleted T cells, or PBMCs.

The CDR3 spans 17 residues. Germline CDR1 reads SGDLS; CDR2 reads YYNGEE. V gave up 4 bases and J gave up 1 base; unmatched junction bases: 7. As originally analysed: Nucleated cell counts were estimated from reference gene primer amplification. Sequenced by immunoSEQ multiplex PCR; TCRdb stores in-frame clones only, minus some. The V and J calls and the clone size are those of that table, but D and trimming were determined from the DNA. The sample records approximately 250,000 clones, 70% to 90% being singletons. The sequenced sample was peripheral blood. This TCR derives from a man in his thirties or forties with active or convalescent COVID-19. This chain uses TRBV9 with TRBJ2-3; 12 positions match TRBD2. The DNA for the CDR3 is TGTGCCAGCAGCCCCCAGCGGACTAGCGGGGGCACAGATACGCAGTATTTT. It is translated as CASSPQRTSGGTDTQYF.